The T cell receptor beta chain under discussion was sequenced for a study of blood T cell repertoires in COVID-19. Overall study context: The analysed material was cDNA or gDNA that came from T cells, B-cell-depleted T cells, or PBMCs.

Trimming removed 9 bases from V and 0 bases from J, with 18 bases in between. The length of the CDR3 is 15 residues. CDR1 is MNHEY and CDR2 is SVGAGI in the germline V gene. Individuals drawn from 24 US areas were roughly 18 to 89 years old. Assignments of participants to cohorts depended upon their own reported clinical history. Donors in Cohort 3 who had recovered were those with two negative PCRs, healthcare professional clearance, or resolution of their symptoms. This table comes from immunoSEQ multiplex PCR, and its TCRdb copy is limited to in-frame clones, with some not included. Of some 250,000 clones in the sample, approximately 84% were seen once.

The V gene is TRBV6-5, the J gene TRBJ2-7; D may be TRBD1 (6 bases). The sequenced sample was PBMCs or T cells enriched from blood (not recorded which). This sequence was found in a man in his forties who had recovered from COVID-19. CDR3 nucleotides: TGTGCCAGTTGTAGGGGGACCACTAGCTCCTACGAGCAGTACTTC. It translates to CASCRGTTSSYEQYF.